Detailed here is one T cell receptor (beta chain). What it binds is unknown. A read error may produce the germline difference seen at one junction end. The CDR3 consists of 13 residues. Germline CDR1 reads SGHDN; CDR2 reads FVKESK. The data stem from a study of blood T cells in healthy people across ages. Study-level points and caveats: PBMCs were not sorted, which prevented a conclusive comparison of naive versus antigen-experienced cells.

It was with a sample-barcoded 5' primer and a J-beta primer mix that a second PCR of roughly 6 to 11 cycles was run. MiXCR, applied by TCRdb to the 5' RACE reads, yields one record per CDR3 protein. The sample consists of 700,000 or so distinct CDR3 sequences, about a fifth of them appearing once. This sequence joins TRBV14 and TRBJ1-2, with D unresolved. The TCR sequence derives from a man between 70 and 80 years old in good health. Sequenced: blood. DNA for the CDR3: TGTGCCAGCAGCCAAGGCCTCCGCTATGACTACACCTTC. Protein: CASSQGLRYDYTF.